This T cell receptor beta chain comes out of a study of OX40 agonist ivuxolimab in advanced cancers. Study in general: Patients with hepatocellular carcinoma, melanoma, renal cell or head and neck cancer made up the dose-escalation patients.

Libraries were prepared by immunoSEQ multiplex PCR; TCRdb keeps only in-frame clonotypes and omits some of them. This table has about 68,000 clones, around four fifths appearing once. CDR3 length: 14 residues. The J segment lost 5 bases and the V segment lost 8 bases, leaving 9 bases of the junction unmatched. The germline V gene encodes CDR1 SNHLY and CDR2 FYNNEI. About this clone itself: The antigen remains unidentified.

The study's findings and limits: Clonal expansion among partial responders at 0.1-3.0 mg/kg ranked near the lowest.

The chain recombines TRBV2 with TRBJ2-5; 9 nucleotides agree with TRBD1. The input for sequencing was CD4+ or CD8+ T cells sorted from blood, taken in a trial of the OX40 agonist ivuxolimab. The origin of this receptor is an adult with an advanced solid tumor such as melanoma, head and neck, liver or kidney cancer. CDR3 region: CASGPGQGGETQYF. As DNA, the CDR3 is TGTGCCAGCGGCCCGGGACAGGGCGGGGAGACCCAGTACTTC.